The table lists the clone carrying this TCR beta chain with many counts. The V and J ends lost 6 bases and 6 bases respectively, with 15 bases between them. Germline V gene lookup returns CDR1 MDHEN and CDR2 SYDVKM. This CDR3 contains 13 residues. CDR3-region Arm-PCR and iRepertoire HTBI primers produced the TCR beta libraries. TCRdb re-called the multiplex PCR reads with MiXCR, one entry per CDR3 protein. The repertoire holds around 450,000 distinct CDR3 sequences, with 15% to 20% as singletons. This sample is drawn from a study of regulatory T cells in long-lasting Graves disease. Time point reported: newly diagnosed GD, antithyroid drugs for less than 3 months. Extracted RNA from PBMCs served as the source of the TCR library. Investigators report Graves' disease was diagnosed under American Thyroid Association guidelines. These data are also associated with another study on T cells in Graves' hyperthyroidism and ophthalmopathy.

The sequence derives from a man aged 40-49 years with Graves disease. The sequencing here drew on peripheral blood mononuclear cells (PBMCs), taken at new diagnosis, from a patient treated with antithyroid drugs. The rearrangement uses TRBV28 and TRBJ2-7; D is unresolved. This CDR3 is CASRTPREGEQYF. The CDR3 DNA follows: TGTGCCAGCAGAACCCCTAGGGAAGGCGAGCAGTACTTC.